These 6 T cell receptor beta chains were sequenced from one sample in a study of blood T cell repertoires in COVID-19. Data came from immunoSEQ multiplex PCR; TCRdb stores just in-frame clones and leaves some out. The sample has around 200,000 clones; 83% are singletons. The sequenced material came from peripheral blood. The receptor source for this set is a woman aged 35 to 49 with acute or convalescent COVID-19.

This chain uses TRBV30 with TRBJ2-1, with 12 bases lining up with TRBD2. The germline gives CDR1 GTSNPN, CDR2 SVGIG (reference sequence). Germline trimming cut 5 bases from V and 10 bases from J; bases unmatched to any gene: 9. The CDR3 consists of 14 residues. This CDR3 is CAWSSGGAVPEQFF. CDR3 in DNA: TGTGCCTGGTCTAGCGGGGGGGCTGTCCCGGAGCAGTTCTTC.

The chain is built from TRBV11-2 and TRBJ2-1, with a tentative D call TRBD2 (5 bases). The V end was cut by 4 bases, the J end by 0 bases, with 13 bases between. CDR3 length: 16 amino acids. Germline CDR1 is SGHAT and CDR2 is FQNNGV. CDR3 bases: TGTGCCAGCAGCTCCCTCCGAGGGAGCTCCTACAATGAGCAGTTCTTC. The encoded protein is CASSSLRGSSYNEQFF.

The rearrangement uses TRBV29-1 and TRBJ2-5, with D perhaps matching TRBD1 (6 bases). Germline loops: CDR1 SQVTM, CDR2 ANQGSEA. V lost 7 bases to trimming and J lost 5 bases, with 26 bases between them. The CDR3 extends over 16 amino acids. CDR3 region: CSARGGARDKGETQYF. CDR3 nucleotide sequence: TGCAGCGCCCGAGGAGGCGCCCGGGACAAGGGGGAGACCCAGTACTTC.

This clone has just one count. The junction does not match germline at one end; this may be a read error. This chain links TRBV28 with TRBJ2-3; 13 bases agree with TRBD2. The CDR3 has 12 amino acids. Looked up from germline, CDR1 is MDHEN and CDR2 is SYDVKM. The CDR3 DNA follows: TGTGCCAGCAGTTGGAAACTAGCGGGAGGGCATTTT. Translated, it gives CASSWKLAGGHF.

This clone came up a few times. This rearrangement joins TRBV28 to TRBJ1-6, with D tentatively TRBD1 (5 bases). The CDR3 has 15 amino acids. V was trimmed by 5 bases and J by 0 bases, leaving 8 bases between them. Germline loops: CDR1 MDHEN, CDR2 SYDVKM. In DNA, the CDR3 is TGTGCCAGCAGTGGGGGGGGCTCCTATAATTCACCCCTCCACTTT. Residues: CASSGGGSYNSPLHF.

The J gene is TRBJ1-1, the V gene TRBV10-3; D perhaps matches TRBD1 (6 bases). Trimming left V 10 bases short and J 4 bases short, with 16 bases between. The CDR3 covers 13 residues. The germline V gene encodes CDR1 ENHRY and CDR2 SYGVKD. CDR3 bases: TGTGCCACCCGCCAGGGGCAGGGCACTGAAGCTTTCTTT. This translates into CATRQGQGTEAFF.